The 8 T cell receptor beta chains below all came from one sample that was sequenced in a study of T-cell reconstitution after alpha-beta-depleted transplantation in children. It was with unique molecular identifiers that the TCRbeta library was prepared. TCRdb reprocessed the PCR reads with MiXCR, giving one entry per CDR3 protein. The data show about 980,000 distinct CDR3 sequences, about 29% seen once. The sequencing here drew on PBMCs, mostly from graft donor cells, taken 360 days after TCRalphabeta/CD19-depleted stem cell transplant. These receptors all come from a boy under three years old who had a stem cell transplant for SCID, so the T cells may come from the graft donor.

This clonotype appeared many times. This chain connects TRBV4-1 to TRBJ2-4; no firm D call. The CDR3 has 16 amino acids. V was cut by 4 bases and J by 0 bases, with 13 bases left in between. Germline CDR1 reads MGHRA; CDR2 reads YSYEKL. CDR3 coding DNA: TGCGCCAGCAGCCCGACGTTACTGGTAGCCAAAAACATTCAGTACTTC. Translation gives CASSPTLLVAKNIQYF.

This clonotype was observed many times. The chain is built from TRBV28 and TRBJ1-5; no clear D. The V end lost 3 bases, the J end lost 4 bases, and 13 bases lay between the germline ends. The V gene's germline CDR1 is MDHEN and CDR2 SYDVKM. This CDR3 has 15 amino acids. CDR3 region: CASSFPRSSNQPQHF. The CDR3 nucleotides are TGTGCCAGCAGTTTCCCGCGGTCATCAAATCAGCCCCAGCATTTT.

This clonotype showed up just a few times. The CDR3 DNA sequence: TGTGCCAGCAAACGGGACAGGGCCTATGGCTACACCTTC. This gives the protein CASKRDRAYGYTF. The chain carries TRBV6-1 and TRBJ1-2; 9 positions match TRBD1. The CDR3 length is 13 residues. Germline CDR1 and CDR2: MNHNS and SASEGT. The V gene end was trimmed by 7 bases and the J gene end by 4 bases; junction bases not matched to a gene: 4.

The chain joins TRBV12-5 to TRBJ1-1; 7 bases are a match to TRBD1. The germline CDR1 and CDR2 sequences are LGHNT and FRNRAP. The CDR3 has 13 amino acids. V trimming: 2 bases; J trimming: 6 bases; junction bases outside the gene matches: 3. The CDR3 coding sequence is TGTGCTAGTGGTTTGCCAACAGGGGCTGAAGCTTTCTTT. Its translation: CASGLPTGAEAFF.

This clonotype was seen only a few times. The genes are TRBV20-1 and TRBJ1-5; D is unclear. Trimming pared 6 bases from V and 1 base from J, leaving 13 bases between. The V gene's germline CDR1 is DFQATT and CDR2 SNEGSKA (reference sequence). This CDR3 is 14 amino acids long. This chain's CDR3 is CSAPNGRSNQPQHF. In DNA form, the CDR3 reads TGCAGTGCCCCGAATGGGCGGAGCAATCAGCCCCAGCATTTT.

This chain connects TRBV9 to TRBJ2-1, with 11 bases identical to TRBD1. The germline CDR1 and CDR2 sequences are SGDLS and YYNGEE. CDR3 size: 17 residues. V was clipped by 4 bases and J by 4 bases; unmatched bases: 10. CDR3 DNA: TGTGCCAGCAGCCTCCGGACAGGGGGCGGACGGTACAATGAGCAGTTCTTC. As protein: CASSLRTGGGRYNEQFF.

There are a few counts of this clonotype. The chain has TRBV6-5 and TRBJ1-1; D possibly corresponds to TRBD1 (6 bases). CDR1 and CDR2 (germline): MNHEY, SVGAGI. Deletions cut 7 bases from V and 0 bases from J, with 12 bases between. CDR3 length: 14 amino acids. CDR3 sequence reads: CASIAGQLNTEAFF. For the CDR3, the DNA is TGTGCCAGCATCGCCGGACAGCTGAACACTGAAGCTTTCTTT.

This rearrangement joins TRBV27 to TRBJ2-1; 7 bases match TRBD1. Losses at the gene ends were 5 bases for V and 2 bases for J; bases not matched to a gene: 9. CDR3 length equals 16 residues. Germline V gene sequence: CDR1 MNHEY, CDR2 SMNVEV (reference sequence). CDR3 protein: CASSGIGTVPYNEQFF. The CDR3 nucleotides read TGTGCCAGCAGTGGTATTGGGACAGTCCCCTACAATGAGCAGTTCTTC.